The clone carrying this T cell receptor (beta chain) has more than one count but fewer than ten. Its antigen is currently unknown. These data belong to a study of T-cell memory formation after mild COVID-19. Study results and limitations: Researchers report contracting CD4+ clones mostly in CM and EM, with CD8+ clones in EMRA. Clones shrinking from day 15 to 85 showed even CD4/CD8 mixes; later expanders tilted CD4+. A second wave of clones peaked on day 37, and their SARS-CoV-2 specificity went unconfirmed.

TCRdb reprocessed the 5' RACE reads with MiXCR, giving one entry per CDR3 protein. This sample carries 200,000 to 300,000 distinct CDR3 sequences, around 15% of them seen once, and the ten largest clones take 22%. Unmatched junction bases numbered 8, after V lost 3 bases and J lost 2 bases. This CDR3 region has 16 residues. Germline V gives CDR1 LGHNA, CDR2 YNFKEQ. This chain links TRBV4-2 with TRBJ2-7; 9 positions match TRBD1. This sequence originates from a man in his late teens or twenties who had mild COVID-19 (a few samples of this study predate the infection). Cell type and time point are not known. Material: PBMCs or a T cell subset sorted from them (not recorded which). CDR3 in amino acids: CASSQGGQGGPYEQYF. The CDR3 coding sequence is TGTGCCAGCAGCCAGGGGGGACAGGGAGGCCCCTACGAGCAGTACTTC.